This TCR beta chain was sequenced in a study of blood T cells in healthy people across ages. CDR1 and CDR2 (germline): SSHAT, FNYEAQ (reference sequence). This CDR3 has 15 residues. Notes on this clonotype: Antigen specificity is unknown. At one end the junction does not follow the germline gene, possibly because of a read error.

Study-level findings and limits: Naive T cell percentage by flow cytometry tracked strongly with beta diversity.

The study recruited healthy Caucasian donors from Russia who were aged about 6 to 90. A J-beta primer mix and a sample-barcoded 5' primer were used in a second PCR of roughly 7 to 12 cycles. TCRdb re-called the 5' RACE reads with MiXCR, one entry per CDR3 protein. Seen here are 1.5 million to 2 million distinct CDR3 sequences, more than 35% observed once, and the top ten hold 23%. The sample was blood. The receptor was isolated from a human donor in good health. This rearrangement joins TRBV7-7 to TRBJ2-3; D ambiguous. CDR3 DNA: TGTGCTAGCAGCTTAAGACACGGACCCACAGATACGCAGTATTTT. It codes for CASSLRHGPTDTQYF.